Many counts were recorded for the clone carrying this T cell receptor beta chain. No antigen is known for it. The entry originates in a study of early T cells in non-severe SARS-CoV-2 infection. Study context: The sequenced material was bulk RNA from unsorted whole blood, and its chains were unpaired.

Germline V lookup: CDR1 SGHNT, CDR2 YENEEA. This CDR3 spans 14 amino acids. Trimming left V 1 base short and J 5 bases short, with 9 bases between. Whole-study findings and limits: A preference for anti-spike CD8 responses marked VDJdb matching, which missed private and CD4 specificities.

The library protocol tagged individual cDNA molecules with unique molecular identifiers. TCRdb itself ran the 5' RACE reads through MiXCR, one entry per CDR3 protein. The table lists more than 55,000 distinct CDR3 sequences, approximately 13% of them singletons. The sequencing input was whole blood. The source is an adult who was a healthcare worker with PCR-confirmed SARS-CoV-2 infection or an uninfected control (not recorded which). The rearrangement links TRBV11-3 to TRBJ2-1; tentatively, D is TRBD1 or TRBD2 (5 bases each). The CDR3 spells CASSLGGTNNEQFF. The CDR3 DNA sequence: TGTGCCAGCAGCTTAGGGGGGACGAACAATGAGCAGTTCTTC.